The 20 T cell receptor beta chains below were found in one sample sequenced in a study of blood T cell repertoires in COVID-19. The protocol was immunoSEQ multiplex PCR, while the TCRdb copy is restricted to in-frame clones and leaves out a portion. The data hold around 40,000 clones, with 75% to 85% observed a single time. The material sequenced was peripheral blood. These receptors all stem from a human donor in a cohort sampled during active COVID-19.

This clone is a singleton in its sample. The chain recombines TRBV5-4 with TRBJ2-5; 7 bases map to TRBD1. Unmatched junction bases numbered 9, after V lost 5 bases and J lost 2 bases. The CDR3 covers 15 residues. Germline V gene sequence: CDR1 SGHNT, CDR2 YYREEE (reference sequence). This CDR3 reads CASREGTEKQETQYF. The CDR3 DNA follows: TGTGCCAGCAGAGAGGGGACAGAAAAACAAGAGACCCAGTACTTC. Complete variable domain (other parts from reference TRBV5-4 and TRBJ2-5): ETGVTQSPTHLIKTRGQQVTLRCSSQSGHNTVSWYQQALGQGPQFIFQYYREEENGRGNFPPRFSGLQFPNYSSELNVNALELDDSALYLCASREGTEKQETQYFGPGTRLLVL.

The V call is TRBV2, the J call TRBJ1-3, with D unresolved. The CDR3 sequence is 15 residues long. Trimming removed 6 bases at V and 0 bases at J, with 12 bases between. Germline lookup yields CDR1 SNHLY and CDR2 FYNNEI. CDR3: CASSGDSGSGNTIYF. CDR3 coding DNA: TGTGCCAGCAGCGGTGACTCCGGCTCTGGAAACACCATATATTTT.

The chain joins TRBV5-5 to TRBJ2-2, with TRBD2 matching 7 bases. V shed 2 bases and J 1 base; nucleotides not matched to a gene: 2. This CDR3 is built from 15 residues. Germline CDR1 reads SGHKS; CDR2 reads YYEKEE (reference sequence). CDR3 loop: CASSFTGGNTGELFF. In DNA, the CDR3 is TGTGCCAGCAGCTTCACGGGGGGGAACACCGGGGAGCTGTTTTTT.

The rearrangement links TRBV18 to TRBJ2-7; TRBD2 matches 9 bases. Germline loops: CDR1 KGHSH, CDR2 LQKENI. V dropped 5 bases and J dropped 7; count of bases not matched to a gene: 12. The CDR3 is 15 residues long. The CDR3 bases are TGTGCCAGCTCAACCCAGCGGGAGGCAACCGCTGAGCAGTACTTC. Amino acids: CASSTQREATAEQYF.

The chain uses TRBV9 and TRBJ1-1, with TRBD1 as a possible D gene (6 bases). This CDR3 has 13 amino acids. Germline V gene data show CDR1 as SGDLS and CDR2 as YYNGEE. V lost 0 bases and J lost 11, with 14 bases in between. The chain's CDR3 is CASSVVQGSMAFF. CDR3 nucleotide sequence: TGTGCCAGCAGCGTAGTTCAGGGGAGTATGGCTTTCTTT.

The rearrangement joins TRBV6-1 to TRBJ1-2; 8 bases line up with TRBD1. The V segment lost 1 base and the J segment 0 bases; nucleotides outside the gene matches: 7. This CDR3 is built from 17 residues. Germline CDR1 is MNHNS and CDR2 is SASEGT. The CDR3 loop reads CASSEGRQGFSNYGYTF. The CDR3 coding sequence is TGTGCCAGCAGTGAAGGGAGACAGGGGTTTTCTAACTATGGCTACACCTTC.

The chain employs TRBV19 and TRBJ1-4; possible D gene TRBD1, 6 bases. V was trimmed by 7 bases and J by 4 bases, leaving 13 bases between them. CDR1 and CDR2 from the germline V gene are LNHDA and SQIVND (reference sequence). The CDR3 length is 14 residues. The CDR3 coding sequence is TGTGCCAGTACCCAGGGGCGGAATAATGAAAAACTGTTTTTT. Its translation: CASTQGRNNEKLFF. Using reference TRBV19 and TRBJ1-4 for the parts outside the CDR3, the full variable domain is DGGITQSPKYLFRKEGQNVTLSCEQNLNHDAMYWYRQDPGQGLRLIYYSQIVNDFQKGDIAEGYSVSREKKESFPLTVTSAQKNPTAFYLCASTQGRNNEKLFFGSGTQLSVL.

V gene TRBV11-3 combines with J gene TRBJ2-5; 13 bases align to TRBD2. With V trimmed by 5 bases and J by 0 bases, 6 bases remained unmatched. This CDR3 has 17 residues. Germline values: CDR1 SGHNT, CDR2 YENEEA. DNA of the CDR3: TGTGCCAGCAGCGACGGACTAGCGGGAGATAACCAAGAGACCCAGTACTTC. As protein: CASSDGLAGDNQETQYF.

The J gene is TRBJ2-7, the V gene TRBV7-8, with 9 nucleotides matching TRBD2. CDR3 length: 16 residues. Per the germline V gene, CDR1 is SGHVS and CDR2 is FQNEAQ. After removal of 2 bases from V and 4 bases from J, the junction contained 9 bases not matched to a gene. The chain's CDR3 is CASSLMASGASYEQYF. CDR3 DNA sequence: TGTGCCAGCAGCTTAATGGCTAGCGGGGCCTCTTACGAGCAGTACTTC. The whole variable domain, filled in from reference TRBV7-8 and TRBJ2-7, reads GAGVSQSPRYKVAKRGQDVALRCDPISGHVSLFWYQQALGQGPEFLTYFQNEAQLDKSGLPSDRFFAERPEGSVSTLKIQRTQQEDSAVYLCASSLMASGASYEQYFGPGTRLTVT.

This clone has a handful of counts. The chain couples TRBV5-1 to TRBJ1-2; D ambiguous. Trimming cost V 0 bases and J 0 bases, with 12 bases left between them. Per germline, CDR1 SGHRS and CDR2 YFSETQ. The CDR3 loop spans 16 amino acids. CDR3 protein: CASSLESHNANYGYTF. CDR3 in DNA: TGCGCCAGCAGCTTGGAGTCACACAACGCTAACTATGGCTACACCTTC.

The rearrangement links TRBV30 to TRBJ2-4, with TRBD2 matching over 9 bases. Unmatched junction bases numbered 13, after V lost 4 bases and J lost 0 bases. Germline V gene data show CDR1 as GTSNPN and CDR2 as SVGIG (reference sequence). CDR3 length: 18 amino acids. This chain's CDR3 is CAWNPRLAEPLAKNIQYF. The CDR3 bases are TGTGCCTGGAACCCAAGACTAGCGGAACCACTAGCCAAAAACATTCAGTACTTC. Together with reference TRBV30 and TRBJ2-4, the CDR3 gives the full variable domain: SQTIHQWPATLVQPVGSPLSLECTVEGTSNPNLYWYRQAAGRGLQLLFYSVGIGQISSEVPQNLSASRPQDRQFILSSKKLLLSDSGFYLCAWNPRLAEPLAKNIQYFGAGTRLSVL.

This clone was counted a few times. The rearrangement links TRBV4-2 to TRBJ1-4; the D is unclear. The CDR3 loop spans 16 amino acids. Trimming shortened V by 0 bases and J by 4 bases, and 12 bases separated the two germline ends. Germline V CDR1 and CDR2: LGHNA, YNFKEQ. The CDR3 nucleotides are TGTGCCAGCAGCCAAGACTGGGGAGAATATAATGAAAAACTGTTTTTT. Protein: CASSQDWGEYNEKLFF.

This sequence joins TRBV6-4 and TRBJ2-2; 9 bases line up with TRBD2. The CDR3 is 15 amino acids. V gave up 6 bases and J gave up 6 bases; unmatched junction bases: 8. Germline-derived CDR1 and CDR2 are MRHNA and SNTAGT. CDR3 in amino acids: CASSPGLAGSGELFF. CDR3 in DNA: TGTGCCAGCAGCCCGGGACTAGCCGGTTCCGGGGAGCTGTTTTTT.

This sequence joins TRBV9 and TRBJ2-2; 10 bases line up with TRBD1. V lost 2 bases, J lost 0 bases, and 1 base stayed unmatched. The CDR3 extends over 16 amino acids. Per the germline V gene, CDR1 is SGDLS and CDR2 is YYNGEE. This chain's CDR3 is CASSVGQGTNTGELFF. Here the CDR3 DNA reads TGTGCCAGCAGCGTGGGACAGGGGACGAACACCGGGGAGCTGTTTTTT.

CDR3 protein: CASSNGGTSTGELFF. DNA of the CDR3: TGTGCCAGCAGTAACGGCGGGACTAGCACCGGGGAGCTGTTTTTT. The chain joins TRBV27 to TRBJ2-2; 8 nucleotides match TRBD2. The CDR3 spans 15 residues. Germline V lookup: CDR1 MNHEY, CDR2 SMNVEV (reference sequence). The ends lost 5 bases at V and 4 bases at J; junction bases unmatched: 6.

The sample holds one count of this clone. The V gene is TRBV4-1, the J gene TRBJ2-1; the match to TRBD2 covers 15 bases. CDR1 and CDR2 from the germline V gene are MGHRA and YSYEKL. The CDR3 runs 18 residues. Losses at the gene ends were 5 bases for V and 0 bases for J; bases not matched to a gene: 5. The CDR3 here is CASSLGLAGGSSYNEQFF. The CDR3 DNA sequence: TGCGCCAGCAGCTTGGGACTAGCGGGGGGTAGCTCCTACAATGAGCAGTTCTTC.

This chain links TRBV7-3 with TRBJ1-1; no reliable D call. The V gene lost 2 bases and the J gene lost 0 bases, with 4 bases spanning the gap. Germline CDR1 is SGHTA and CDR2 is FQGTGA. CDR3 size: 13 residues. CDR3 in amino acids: CASSLQMNTEAFF. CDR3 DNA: TGTGCCAGCAGCTTACAAATGAACACTGAAGCTTTCTTT. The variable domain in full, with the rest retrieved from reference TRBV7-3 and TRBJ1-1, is GAGVSQTPSNKVTEKGKYVELRCDPISGHTALYWYRQSLGQGPEFLIYFQGTGAADDSGLPNDRFFAVRPEGSVSTLKIQRTERGDSAVYLCASSLQMNTEAFFGQGTRLTVV.

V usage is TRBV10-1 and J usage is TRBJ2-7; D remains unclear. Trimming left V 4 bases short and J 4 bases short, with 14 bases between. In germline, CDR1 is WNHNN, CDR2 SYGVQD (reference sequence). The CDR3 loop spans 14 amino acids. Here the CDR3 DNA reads TGCGCCAGCAGTGCGGGTGGCCCTAGTTACGAGCAGTACTTC. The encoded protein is CASSAGGPSYEQYF.

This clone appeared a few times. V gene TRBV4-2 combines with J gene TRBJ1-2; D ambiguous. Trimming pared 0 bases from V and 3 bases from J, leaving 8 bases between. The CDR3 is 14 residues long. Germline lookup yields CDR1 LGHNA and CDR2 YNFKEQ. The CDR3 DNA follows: TGTGCCAGCAGCCAAGAAGCGGCAGACTATGGCTACACCTTC. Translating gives CASSQEAADYGYTF.

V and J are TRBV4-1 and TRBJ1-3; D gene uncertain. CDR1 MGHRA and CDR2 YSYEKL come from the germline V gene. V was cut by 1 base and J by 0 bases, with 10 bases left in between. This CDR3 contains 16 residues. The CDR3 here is CASSQAQVNSGNTIYF. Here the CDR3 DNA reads TGCGCCAGCAGCCAAGCCCAGGTTAACTCTGGAAACACCATATATTTT.